The subject of this entry is one T cell receptor beta chain. Participant reports of clinical history set cohort assignment. Under the authors' procedure: Nucleated cell counts were estimated from reference gene primer amplification. Method: immunoSEQ multiplex PCR; TCRdb's copy keeps in-frame clones and lacks some. V, J and clone size were drawn from that table, and D and trimming were deduced from the DNA. This sample has about 440,000 clones, with 90% found just once. This specimen comes from a study of blood T cell repertoires in COVID-19. Study overall: Specimens from acute and convalescent COVID-19 originated in the United States, Italy and Spain. PBMCs, B-cell-depleted T cells, or T cells were the source of the cDNA or gDNA that made up the material.

The CDR3 consists of 9 residues. In germline, CDR1 is LGHNT, CDR2 FRNRAP. V lost 6 bases and J lost 10, with 6 bases in between. This chain uses TRBV12-5 with TRBJ1-1, with D possibly matching TRBD1 (6 bases). Sequenced: PBMCs or T cells enriched from blood (not recorded which). The TCR comes from a man between 18 and 29 years old who had recovered from COVID-19. The CDR3, as DNA: TGTGCTAGTGGACAGGGAGCTTTCTTT. Translating gives CASGQGAFF. The variable domain in full, completed from reference TRBV12-5 and TRBJ1-1, reads DARVTQTPRHKVTEMGQEVTMRCQPILGHNTVFWYRQTMMQGLELLAYFRNRAPLDDSGMPKDRFSAEMPDATLATLKIQPSEPRDSAVYFCASGQGAFFGQGTRLTVV.